The 21 T cell receptor beta chains in this list originate from one sample, sequenced in a study of blood T cell repertoires in COVID-19. TCRdb's copy holds only in-frame clones and misses some; the assay was immunoSEQ multiplex PCR. The sample records some 240,000 clones, about four fifths being singletons. The sequenced sample consisted of peripheral blood. The receptors derive from a woman at least 80 years old with acute or convalescent COVID-19.

The chain links TRBV15 to TRBJ1-5, with 9 bases identical to TRBD1. This CDR3 is 14 amino acids long. Germline-derived CDR1 and CDR2 are LNHNV and YYDKDF (reference sequence). Trimming removed 5 bases from V and 6 bases from J; junction bases left unmatched: 5. This chain's CDR3 is CATSPDRGGQPQHF. CDR3 DNA sequence: TGTGCCACCAGCCCGGACAGGGGAGGTCAGCCCCAGCATTTT.

V usage is TRBV15 and J usage is TRBJ1-2; 7 bases line up with TRBD1. CDR1 is LNHNV and CDR2 is YYDKDF in the germline V gene (reference sequence). CDR3 size: 13 residues. Trimming took 0 bases from V and 12 from J; bases not matched to a gene: 7. The CDR3 protein is CATSRDSAGGHTF. The CDR3 region has the DNA TGTGCCACCAGCAGAGATTCGGCAGGGGGACACACCTTC.

This chain joins TRBV5-6 and TRBJ2-7; possibly TRBD1 for D (5 bases). Germline V gene lookup returns CDR1 SGHDT and CDR2 YYEEEE. Trimming shortened V by 5 bases and J by 2 bases, and 17 bases separated the two germline ends. The CDR3 totals 15 residues. CDR3 DNA: TGTGCCAGCAGTGTGGTGCCAGGGAATACCTACGAGCAGTACTTC. Its protein product is CASSVVPGNTYEQYF.

This clone has more than one count but fewer than ten. The genes are TRBV23-1 and TRBJ1-4; 9 bases agree with TRBD1. TRBV23-1 is known as an ORF, though its function is uncertain. The CDR3 has 15 residues. The trim removed 2 bases at V and 8 bases at J, leaving 6 bases unmatched. The CDR3: CASSQTGGAGEKLFF. CDR3 bases: TGCGCCAGCAGTCAAACAGGGGGCGCGGGAGAAAAACTGTTTTTT.

The chain couples TRBV5-1 to TRBJ2-1; no definite D call. Germline V gene lookup returns CDR1 SGHRS and CDR2 YFSETQ. The length of the CDR3 is 14 residues. Trimming removed 0 bases from V and 9 bases from J, with 13 bases in between. The CDR3, as DNA: TGCGCCAGCAGCTTGGCCCTTGAAACGGGTGAGCAGTTCTTC. It codes for CASSLALETGEQFF.

This clone was observed a handful of times. The rearrangement joins TRBV19 to TRBJ1-4, with 8 nucleotides matching TRBD1. V shed 3 bases, J shed 8 bases, and the junction held 8 bases outside the gene matches. The CDR3 is 15 amino acids. Germline V CDR1 and CDR2: LNHDA, SQIVND (reference sequence). CDR3: CASSMGAGGREKLFF. For the CDR3, the DNA is TGTGCCAGTAGTATGGGCGCAGGGGGCCGGGAAAAACTGTTTTTT.

The chain is built from TRBV14 and TRBJ1-6; TRBD1 is a possible D gene (6 bases). The CDR3 contains 13 residues. Per the germline V gene, CDR1 is SGHDN and CDR2 is FVKESK. Trimming stripped 4 bases from V and 7 bases from J, with 8 bases between. The CDR3 DNA sequence: TGTGCCAGCAGCCCCAGGGGAAATTCACCCCTCCACTTT. Protein sequence: CASSPRGNSPLHF.

About this clone itself: Other DNA sequences in this sample translate to the same CDR3. The V call is TRBV29-1, the J call TRBJ1-1; TRBD1 might be the D (5 bases). CDR1 SQVTM and CDR2 ANQGSEA come from the germline V gene. Trimming pared 1 base from V and 1 base from J, leaving 7 bases between. The CDR3 is 13 residues long. CDR3 in amino acids: CSVEAGSNTEAFF. The CDR3 nucleotides read TGCAGCGTTGAAGCAGGGTCGAACACTGAAGCTTTCTTT.

This chain uses TRBV14 with TRBJ2-1; D is possibly TRBD1 (5 bases). Germline CDR1 and CDR2: SGHDN and FVKESK. Trimming stripped 4 bases from V and 4 bases from J, with 11 bases between. CDR3 length equals 14 residues. The CDR3 loop is CASSPDRTYNEQFF. The CDR3 DNA is TGTGCCAGCAGCCCCGACAGAACTTACAATGAGCAGTTCTTC.

The chain is built from TRBV18 and TRBJ1-2; no firm D call. The CDR3 has 14 amino acids. Between the trimmed V and J ends, which lost 4 bases and 3 bases, there was a span of 12 bases. The germline V gene encodes CDR1 KGHSH and CDR2 LQKENI. The DNA for the CDR3 is TGTGCCAGCTCACTACGAGACGGAGACTATGGCTACACCTTC. Translated, it gives CASSLRDGDYGYTF. Drawing the rest from reference TRBV18 and TRBJ1-2, the complete variable domain is NAGVMQNPRHLVRRRGQEARLRCSPMKGHSHVYWYRQLPEEGLKFMVYLQKENIIDESGMPKERFSAEFPKEGPSILRIQQVVRGDSAAYFCASSLRDGDYGYTFGSGTRLTVV.

Regarding this clone: The same CDR3 arises from other DNA sequences in this sample as well. This sequence joins TRBV30 and TRBJ1-2; D uncertain. Per germline, CDR1 GTSNPN and CDR2 SVGIG (reference sequence). V was cut by 0 bases and J by 8 bases, with 13 bases left in between. The CDR3 length is 13 residues. The CDR3 DNA sequence: TGTGCCTGGAGTGTAAAGGCGGGTGGCGGCTACACCTTC. Protein sequence: CAWSVKAGGGYTF.

This rearrangement joins TRBV7-9 to TRBJ1-1; D is unclear. The CDR3 consists of 13 residues. Germline loops: CDR1 SEHNR, CDR2 FQNEAQ (reference sequence). Trimming removed 7 bases from V and 1 base from J, with 10 bases in between. The CDR3 region is CASTGGRNTEAFF. CDR3 nucleotide sequence: TGTGCCAGCACCGGAGGTAGGAACACTGAAGCTTTCTTT.

DNA for the CDR3: TGTGCCAGCAGTGAAGAGGCAGGGGGATTCTATGGCTACACCTTC. It specifies CASSEEAGGFYGYTF. The chain uses TRBV2 and TRBJ1-2, with 7 bases fitting TRBD1. J was trimmed by 4 bases and V by 1 base; bases with no gene match: 6. CDR1 is SNHLY, CDR2 FYNNEI, per germline. The CDR3 totals 15 residues.

J is TRBJ1-4 and V is TRBV3-1 (or the pseudogene TRBV3-2); possible D gene TRBD1, 5 bases. The CDR3 covers 18 residues. Germline loops: CDR1 LGHDT, CDR2 YNNKEL (reference sequence). The V and J ends lost 4 bases and 0 bases respectively, with 18 bases between them. CDR3 in DNA: TGTGCCAGCAGCCCCATTCCCCTCGGGGGATCAACTAATGAAAAACTGTTTTTT. Translation gives CASSPIPLGGSTNEKLFF.

V is TRBV6-1 and J is TRBJ1-1; 7 nucleotides agree with TRBD1. CDR3 size: 15 residues. Trimming cost V 3 bases and J 2 bases; bases outside gene matches: 6. The germline CDR1 and CDR2 sequences are MNHNS and SASEGT. CDR3 protein: CASSDLGTVNTEAFF. The CDR3 DNA reads as TGTGCCAGCAGTGATCTGGGGACAGTTAACACTGAAGCTTTCTTT.

The V call is TRBV7-9, the J call TRBJ2-2; TRBD2 aligns across 7 bases. The CDR3 is 14 residues long. V was clipped by 5 bases and J by 7 bases; unmatched bases: 7. The germline V gene encodes CDR1 SEHNR and CDR2 FQNEAQ (reference sequence). The CDR3 bases are TGTGCCAGCAGCCCACACGGGGGGAACGGGGAGCTGTTTTTT. It codes for CASSPHGGNGELFF.

The V and J genes are TRBV4-1 and TRBJ2-4, with TRBD1 identical over 7 bases. The CDR3 is made up of 15 amino acids. From germline, CDR1 is MGHRA and CDR2 YSYEKL. J gave up 6 bases and V 0 bases, and 5 bases lay outside the gene matches. CDR3 coding DNA: TGCGCCAGCAGCCAAGAGAGGACAGGACCAAACATTCAGTACTTC. Amino acids: CASSQERTGPNIQYF.

The chain couples TRBV7-9 to TRBJ1-1; D might be TRBD1 (5 bases). The CDR3 length is 13 residues. V lost 5 bases, J lost 6 bases, and 13 bases lay in between. Germline V gene lookup returns CDR1 SEHNR and CDR2 FQNEAQ (reference sequence). This CDR3 is CASSPGPGAEAFF. The CDR3, as DNA: TGTGCCAGCAGCCCCGGGCCGGGGGCTGAAGCTTTCTTT.

The V gene is TRBV10-3, the J gene TRBJ2-5, with 7 bases matching TRBD2. J gave up 2 bases and V 0 bases, and 6 bases lay outside the gene matches. Germline CDR1 is ENHRY and CDR2 is SYGVKD. This CDR3 region has 16 residues. The CDR3 DNA follows: TGTGCCATCAGTGAGTCGGTGGGAGCGGGACAAGAGACCCAGTACTTC. Amino acids: CAISESVGAGQETQYF.

This clone came up once. The rearrangement links TRBV29-1 to TRBJ2-5; no firm D call. V was cut by 5 bases and J by 3 bases, with 4 bases left in between. The CDR3 contains 10 residues. CDR1 is SQVTM, CDR2 ANQGSEA, per germline. The chain's CDR3 is CSVREETQYF. The CDR3 DNA is TGCAGCGTTCGGGAAGAGACCCAGTACTTC.

The V call is TRBV6-5, the J call TRBJ1-1; D is perhaps TRBD1 (6 bases). With 5 bases removed from V and 3 bases from J, the gap between germline ends came to 10 bases. Germline V gene data show CDR1 as MNHEY and CDR2 as SVGAGI. The CDR3 has 13 residues. Here the CDR3 reads CASSNRDHTEAFF. CDR3 nucleotides: TGTGCCAGCAGTAACAGGGACCACACTGAAGCTTTCTTT.